These T cell receptor beta chains were read from a single sample in a study of blood T cell repertoires in COVID-19. Using immunoSEQ multiplex PCR, the repertoire was profiled, and TCRdb retains in-frame clones only, with some absent. In the table there are roughly 80,000 clones, around 80% of which are singletons. Sample: peripheral blood. These receptors were taken from a man in his 60s with active or convalescent COVID-19. Each CDR3 is given with its conserved first and last residue. A D gene is named only where the DNA matches it firmly. Clone sizes are given selectively: once, few, many, or a class where the clone is expanded.

cdr3_aa: CASSLGQGTPKAFF; cdr3_nt: TGTGCCAGCAGCCTCGGACAGGGTACCCCAAAAGCTTTCTTT; d_call: TRBD1; clone_size: -; v_call: TRBV11-2; j_call: TRBJ1-1
cdr3_aa: CASSQEPGTGRDRYF; cdr3_nt: TGCGCCAGCAGCCAAGAGCCCGGGACAGGGAGGGACAGGTATTTT; d_call: TRBD1; clone_size: -; v_call: TRBV4-1; j_call: TRBJ2-3
cdr3_aa: CASSLYGQRNTEAFF; cdr3_nt: TGTGCCAGCAGTCTTTATGGACAGAGGAACACTGAAGCTTTCTTT; d_call: -; clone_size: -; v_call: TRBV27; j_call: TRBJ1-1
cdr3_aa: CASSQASRGGYEQYF; cdr3_nt: TGTGCCAGCAGCCAAGCTTCCCGGGGGGGCTACGAGCAGTACTTC; d_call: TRBD2; clone_size: few; v_call: TRBV4-2; j_call: TRBJ2-7
cdr3_aa: CASSPRRAETQYF; cdr3_nt: TGTGCCAGCTCACCACGGAGGGCGGAGACCCAGTACTTC; d_call: -; clone_size: -; v_call: TRBV18; j_call: TRBJ2-5
cdr3_aa: CSASIRTGEYEQYF; cdr3_nt: TGCAGTGCTAGTATAAGGACAGGGGAGTACGAGCAGTACTTC; d_call: TRBD1; clone_size: -; v_call: TRBV20-1; j_call: TRBJ2-7
cdr3_aa: CASSPLLDTSHTF; cdr3_nt: TGTGCCAGTAGCCCCCTCCTGGACACGTCTCACACCTTC; d_call: -; clone_size: -; v_call: TRBV19; j_call: TRBJ1-2
cdr3_aa: CASSPPSEAQYF; cdr3_nt: TGTGCCAGCAGCCCCCCATCTGAGGCCCAGTACTTC; d_call: -; clone_size: -; v_call: TRBV7-9; j_call: TRBJ2-5
cdr3_aa: CASSRPRGAASNEQFF; cdr3_nt: TGTGCCAGCAGCAGACCGCGGGGGGCTGCCTCTAATGAGCAGTTCTTC; d_call: TRBD2; clone_size: -; v_call: TRBV7-8; j_call: TRBJ2-1
cdr3_aa: CASRRVAYYDNEQFF; cdr3_nt: TGTGCCAGCAGGAGGGTGGCCTACTACGACAATGAGCAGTTCTTC; d_call: -; clone_size: few; v_call: TRBV2; j_call: TRBJ2-1
cdr3_aa: CASSQGDRANTEAFF; cdr3_nt: TGTGCCAGCAGCCAAGGGGACAGGGCGAACACTGAAGCTTTCTTT; d_call: TRBD1; clone_size: -; v_call: TRBV3-1/TRBV3-2; j_call: TRBJ1-1
cdr3_aa: CASSVGLAGVGGELFF; cdr3_nt: TGTGCCAGCAGCGTAGGACTAGCGGGGGTTGGCGGGGAGCTGTTTTTT; d_call: TRBD2; clone_size: once; v_call: TRBV7-2; j_call: TRBJ2-2
cdr3_aa: CASSQEGAGGANVLTF; cdr3_nt: TGCGCCAGCAGCCAAGAGGGGGCAGGAGGGGCCAACGTCCTGACTTTC; d_call: -; clone_size: once; v_call: TRBV4-1; j_call: TRBJ2-6
cdr3_aa: CASSPYLATGELFF; cdr3_nt: TGTGCCAGCAGCCCCTACCTTGCCACCGGGGAGCTGTTTTTT; d_call: -; clone_size: many; v_call: TRBV7-3; j_call: TRBJ2-2